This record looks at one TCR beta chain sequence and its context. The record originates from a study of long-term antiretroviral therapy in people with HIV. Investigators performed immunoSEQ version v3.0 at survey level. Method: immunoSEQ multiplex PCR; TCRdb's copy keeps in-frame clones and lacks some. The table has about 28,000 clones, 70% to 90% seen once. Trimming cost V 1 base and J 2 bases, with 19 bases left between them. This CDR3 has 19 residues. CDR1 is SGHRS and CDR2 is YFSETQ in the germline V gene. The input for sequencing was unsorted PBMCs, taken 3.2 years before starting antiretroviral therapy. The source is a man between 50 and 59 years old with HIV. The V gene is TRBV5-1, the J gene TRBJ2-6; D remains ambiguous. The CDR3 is CASSLNGRTGSTGANVLTF. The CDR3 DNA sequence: TGCGCCAGCAGCTTGAATGGCCGTACGGGTTCCACTGGGGCCAACGTCCTGACTTTC.